The sequence of this T cell receptor beta chain was determined in a study of blood T cell repertoires in COVID-19. Sequencing used immunoSEQ multiplex PCR; TCRdb keeps in-frame clones, though not all of them. The sample gives 200,000 to 250,000 clones, about nine tenths of which show up once; 2.5% to 3% is in the top ten. Trimming left V 3 bases short and J 4 bases short, with 16 bases between. CDR3 length: 15 residues. The germline V gene has CDR1 GTSNPN and CDR2 SVGIG (reference sequence). The chain is built from TRBV30 and TRBJ2-1; tentative D call: TRBD1 (5 bases). This TCR was sampled from a woman aged 60 to 75 with acute or convalescent COVID-19. The sample was peripheral blood. The CDR3: CAWRDTQKIYNEQFF. The CDR3 DNA reads as TGTGCCTGGAGGGACACCCAAAAAATTTACAATGAGCAGTTCTTC.